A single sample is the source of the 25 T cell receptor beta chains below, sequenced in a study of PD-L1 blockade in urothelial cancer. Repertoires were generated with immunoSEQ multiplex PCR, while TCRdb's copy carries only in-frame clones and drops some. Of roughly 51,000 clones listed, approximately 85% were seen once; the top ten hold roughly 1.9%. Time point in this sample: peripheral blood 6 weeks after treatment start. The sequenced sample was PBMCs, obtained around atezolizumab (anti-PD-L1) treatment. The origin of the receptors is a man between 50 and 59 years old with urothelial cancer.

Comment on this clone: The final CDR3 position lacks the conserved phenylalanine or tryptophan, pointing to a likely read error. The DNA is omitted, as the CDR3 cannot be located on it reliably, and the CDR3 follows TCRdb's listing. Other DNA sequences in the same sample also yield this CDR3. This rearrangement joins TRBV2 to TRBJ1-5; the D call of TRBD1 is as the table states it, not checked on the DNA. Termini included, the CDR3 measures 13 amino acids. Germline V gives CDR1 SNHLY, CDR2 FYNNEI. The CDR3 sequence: CASSEIRTGWVTR.

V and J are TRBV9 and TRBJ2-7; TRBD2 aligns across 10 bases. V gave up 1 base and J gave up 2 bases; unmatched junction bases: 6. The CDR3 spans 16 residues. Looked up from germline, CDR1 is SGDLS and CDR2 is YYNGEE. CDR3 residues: CASSVLPLAGAYEQYF. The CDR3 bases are TGTGCCAGCAGCGTACTCCCGCTAGCGGGAGCCTACGAGCAGTACTTC. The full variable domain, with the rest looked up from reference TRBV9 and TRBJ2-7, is DSGVTQTPKHLITATGQRVTLRCSPRSGDLSVYWYQQSLDQGLQFLIQYYNGEERAKGNILERFSAQQFPDLHSELNLSSLELGDSALYFCASSVLPLAGAYEQYFGPGTRLTVT.

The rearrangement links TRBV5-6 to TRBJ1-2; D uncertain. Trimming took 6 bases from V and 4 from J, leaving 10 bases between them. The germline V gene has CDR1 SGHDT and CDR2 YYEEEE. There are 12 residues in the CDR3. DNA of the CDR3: TGTGCCAGCACGAGCGGGCTCTATGGCTACACCTTC. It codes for CASTSGLYGYTF.

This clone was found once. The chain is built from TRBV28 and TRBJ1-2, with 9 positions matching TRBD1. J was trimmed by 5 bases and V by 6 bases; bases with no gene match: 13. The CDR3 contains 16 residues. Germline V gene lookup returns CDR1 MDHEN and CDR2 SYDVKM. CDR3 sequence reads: CASSSGQGGTRYGYTF. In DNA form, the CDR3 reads TGTGCCAGCAGCTCGGGACAGGGAGGAACTAGGTATGGCTACACCTTC.

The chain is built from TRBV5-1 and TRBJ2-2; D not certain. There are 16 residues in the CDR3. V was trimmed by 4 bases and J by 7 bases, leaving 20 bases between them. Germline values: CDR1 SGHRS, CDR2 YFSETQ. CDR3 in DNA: TGCGCCAGCAGCCACCTATTAGACGGCTCGGGCGGGGAGCTGTTTTTT. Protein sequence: CASSHLLDGSGGELFF.

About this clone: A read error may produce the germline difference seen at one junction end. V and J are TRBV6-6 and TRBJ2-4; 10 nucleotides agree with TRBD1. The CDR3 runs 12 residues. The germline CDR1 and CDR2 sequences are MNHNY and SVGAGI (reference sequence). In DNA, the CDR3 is TGTGCCAGCAGCGAAGTTCCGGGACAGGGGAACTTC. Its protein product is CASSEVPGQGNF.

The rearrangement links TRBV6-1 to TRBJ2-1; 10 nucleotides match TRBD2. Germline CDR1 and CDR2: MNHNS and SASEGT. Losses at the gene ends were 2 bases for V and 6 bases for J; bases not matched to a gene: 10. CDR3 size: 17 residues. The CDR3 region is CASSEPVSSGSRNEQFF. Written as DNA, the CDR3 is TGTGCCAGCAGTGAACCCGTGTCTAGCGGGAGCCGCAATGAGCAGTTCTTC.

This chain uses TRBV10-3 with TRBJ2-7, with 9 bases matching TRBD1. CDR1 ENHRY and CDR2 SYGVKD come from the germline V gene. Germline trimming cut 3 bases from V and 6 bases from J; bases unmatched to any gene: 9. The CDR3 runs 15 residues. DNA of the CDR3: TGTGCCATCAGTGATCCCGGGACAGGGAGATTCGAGCAGTACTTC. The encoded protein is CAISDPGTGRFEQYF.

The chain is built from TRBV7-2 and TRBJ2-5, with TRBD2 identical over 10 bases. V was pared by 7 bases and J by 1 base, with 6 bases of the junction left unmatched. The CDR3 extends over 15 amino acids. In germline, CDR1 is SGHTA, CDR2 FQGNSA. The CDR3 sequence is CASTLTSGFQETQYF. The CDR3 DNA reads TGTGCCAGCACCCTGACTAGCGGGTTCCAAGAGACCCAGTACTTC.

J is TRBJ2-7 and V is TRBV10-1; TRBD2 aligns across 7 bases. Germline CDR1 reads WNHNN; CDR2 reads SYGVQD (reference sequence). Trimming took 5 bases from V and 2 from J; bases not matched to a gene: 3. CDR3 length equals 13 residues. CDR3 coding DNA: TGCGCCAGCAGTTCTAGCGGTACCTACGAGCAGTACTTC. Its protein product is CASSSSGTYEQYF.

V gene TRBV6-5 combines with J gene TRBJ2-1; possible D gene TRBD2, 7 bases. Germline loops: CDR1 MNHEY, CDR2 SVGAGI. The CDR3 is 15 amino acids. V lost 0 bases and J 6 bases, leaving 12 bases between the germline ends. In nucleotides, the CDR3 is TGTGCCAGCAGTTACTCGACGCGGGGGCCCAATGAGCAGTTCTTC. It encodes CASSYSTRGPNEQFF.

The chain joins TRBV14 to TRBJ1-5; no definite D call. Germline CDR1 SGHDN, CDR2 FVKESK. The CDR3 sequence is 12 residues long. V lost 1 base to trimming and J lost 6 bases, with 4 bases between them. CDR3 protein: CASSQAGQPQHF. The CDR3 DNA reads TGTGCCAGCAGCCAAGCCGGTCAGCCCCAGCATTTT.

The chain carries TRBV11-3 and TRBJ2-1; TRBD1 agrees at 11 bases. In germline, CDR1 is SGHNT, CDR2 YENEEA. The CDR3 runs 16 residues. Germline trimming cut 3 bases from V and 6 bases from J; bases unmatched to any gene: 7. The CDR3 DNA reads TGTGCCAGCAGCTTTCTGGGACAGGGGGGCCTCAATGAGCAGTTCTTC. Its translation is CASSFLGQGGLNEQFF. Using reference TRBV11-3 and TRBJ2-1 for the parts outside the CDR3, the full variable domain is EAGVVQSPRYKIIEKKQPVAFWCNPISGHNTLYWYLQNLGQGPELLIRYENEEAVDDSQLPKDRFSAERLKGVDSTLKIQPAELGDSAVYLCASSFLGQGGLNEQFFGPGTRLTVL.

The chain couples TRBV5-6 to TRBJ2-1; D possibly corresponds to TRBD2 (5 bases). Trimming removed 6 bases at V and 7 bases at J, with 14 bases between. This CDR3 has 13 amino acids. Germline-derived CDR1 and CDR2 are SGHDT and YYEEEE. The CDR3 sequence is CASNWAGRNEQFF. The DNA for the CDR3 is TGTGCCAGCAACTGGGCGGGTAGAAATGAGCAGTTCTTC. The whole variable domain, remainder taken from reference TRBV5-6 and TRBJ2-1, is DAGVTQSPTHLIKTRGQQVTLRCSPKSGHDTVSWYQQALGQGPQFIFQYYEEEERQRGNFPDRFSGHQFPNYSSELNVNALLLGDSALYLCASNWAGRNEQFFGPGTRLTVL.

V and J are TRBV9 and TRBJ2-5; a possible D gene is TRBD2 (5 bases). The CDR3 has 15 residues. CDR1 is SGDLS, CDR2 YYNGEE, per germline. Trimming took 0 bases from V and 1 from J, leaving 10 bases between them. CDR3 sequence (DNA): TGTGCCAGCAGCGTAGGGGTAGCGACCCAAGAGACCCAGTACTTC. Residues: CASSVGVATQETQYF.

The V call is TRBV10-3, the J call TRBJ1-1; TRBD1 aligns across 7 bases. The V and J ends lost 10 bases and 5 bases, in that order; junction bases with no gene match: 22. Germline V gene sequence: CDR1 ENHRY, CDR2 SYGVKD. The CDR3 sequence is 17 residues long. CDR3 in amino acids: CATTGPAGQQRDTEAFF. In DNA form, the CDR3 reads TGTGCCACGACGGGCCCCGCGGGACAGCAGAGGGATACTGAAGCTTTCTTT.

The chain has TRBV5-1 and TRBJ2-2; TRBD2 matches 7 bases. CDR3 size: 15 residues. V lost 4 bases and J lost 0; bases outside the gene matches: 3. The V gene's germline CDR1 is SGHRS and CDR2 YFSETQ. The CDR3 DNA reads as TGCGCCAGCAGCCCCAGCGGGGCGAACACCGGGGAGCTGTTTTTT. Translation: CASSPSGANTGELFF. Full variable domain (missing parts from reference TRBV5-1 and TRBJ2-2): KAGVTQTPRYLIKTRGQQVTLSCSPISGHRSVSWYQQTPGQGLQFLFEYFSETQRNKGNFPGRFSGRQFSNSRSEMNVSTLELGDSALYLCASSPSGANTGELFFGEGSRLTVL.

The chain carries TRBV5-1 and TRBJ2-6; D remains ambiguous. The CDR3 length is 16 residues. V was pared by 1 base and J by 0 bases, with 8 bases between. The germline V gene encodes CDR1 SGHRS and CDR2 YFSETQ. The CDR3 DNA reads TGCGCCAGCAGCTTGCAGTGGAGCTCTGGGGCCAACGTCCTGACTTTC. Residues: CASSLQWSSGANVLTF.

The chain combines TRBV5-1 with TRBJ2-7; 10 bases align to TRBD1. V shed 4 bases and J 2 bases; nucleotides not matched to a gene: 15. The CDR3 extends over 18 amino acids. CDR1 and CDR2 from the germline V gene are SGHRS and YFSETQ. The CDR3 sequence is CASSQAGPGQGPAYEQYF. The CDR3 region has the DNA TGCGCCAGCAGCCAAGCCGGCCCGGGACAGGGGCCCGCCTACGAGCAGTACTTC.

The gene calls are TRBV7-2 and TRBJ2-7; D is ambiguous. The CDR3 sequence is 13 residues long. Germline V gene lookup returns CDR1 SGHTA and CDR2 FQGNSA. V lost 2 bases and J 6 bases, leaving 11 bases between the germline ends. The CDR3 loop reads CASSLFLRREQYF. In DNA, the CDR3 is TGTGCCAGCAGCTTATTTCTGCGTCGCGAGCAGTACTTC.

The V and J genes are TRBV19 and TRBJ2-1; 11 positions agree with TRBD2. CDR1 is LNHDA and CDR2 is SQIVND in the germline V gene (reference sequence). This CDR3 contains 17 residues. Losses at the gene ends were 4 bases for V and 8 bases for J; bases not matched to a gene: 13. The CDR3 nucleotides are TGTGCCAGTAGTACGCCTCTCACTAGCGGGAGTAAATATGAGCAGTTCTTC. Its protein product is CASSTPLTSGSKYEQFF.

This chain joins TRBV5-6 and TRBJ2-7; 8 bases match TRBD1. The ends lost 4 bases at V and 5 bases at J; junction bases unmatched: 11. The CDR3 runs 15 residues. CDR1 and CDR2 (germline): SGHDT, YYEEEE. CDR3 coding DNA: TGTGCCAGCAGCCGCCGGACAGGGACGTACCACGAGCAGTACTTC. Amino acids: CASSRRTGTYHEQYF.

The CDR3 reads CASSGERVPYEQYF. The CDR3 DNA reads TGTGCCAGCAGTGGGGAGAGGGTCCCCTACGAGCAGTACTTC. J is TRBJ2-7 and V is TRBV2, with D possibly matching TRBD2 (5 bases). Trimming removed 4 bases from V and 2 bases from J, with 12 bases in between. Germline loops: CDR1 SNHLY, CDR2 FYNNEI. The length of the CDR3 is 14 residues.

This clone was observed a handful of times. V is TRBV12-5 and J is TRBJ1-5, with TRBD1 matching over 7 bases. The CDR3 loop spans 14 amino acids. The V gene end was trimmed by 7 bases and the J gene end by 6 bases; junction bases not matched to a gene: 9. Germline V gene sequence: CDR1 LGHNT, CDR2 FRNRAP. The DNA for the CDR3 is TGTGCTAGTGCCACTGGACAGGCGGCTCAGCCCCAGCATTTT. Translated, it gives CASATGQAAQPQHF.

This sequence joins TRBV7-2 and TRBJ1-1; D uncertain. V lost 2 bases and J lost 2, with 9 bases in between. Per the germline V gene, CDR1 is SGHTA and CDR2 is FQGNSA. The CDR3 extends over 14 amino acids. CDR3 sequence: CASSLPQFNTEAFF. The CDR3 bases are TGTGCCAGCAGCTTACCCCAGTTCAACACTGAAGCTTTCTTT.